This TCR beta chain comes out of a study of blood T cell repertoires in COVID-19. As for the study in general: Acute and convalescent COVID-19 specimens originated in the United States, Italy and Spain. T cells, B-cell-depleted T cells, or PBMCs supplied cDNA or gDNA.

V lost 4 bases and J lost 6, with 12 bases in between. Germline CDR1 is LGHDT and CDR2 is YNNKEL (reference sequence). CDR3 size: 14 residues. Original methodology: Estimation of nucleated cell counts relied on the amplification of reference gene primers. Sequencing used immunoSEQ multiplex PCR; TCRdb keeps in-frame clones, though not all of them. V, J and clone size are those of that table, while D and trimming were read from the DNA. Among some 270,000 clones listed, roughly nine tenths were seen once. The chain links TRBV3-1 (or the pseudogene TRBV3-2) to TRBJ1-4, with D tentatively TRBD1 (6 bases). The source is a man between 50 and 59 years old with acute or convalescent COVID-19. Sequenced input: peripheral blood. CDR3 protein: CASSLTGIDEKLFF. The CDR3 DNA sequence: TGTGCCAGCAGCCTTACAGGGATTGATGAAAAACTGTTTTTT.